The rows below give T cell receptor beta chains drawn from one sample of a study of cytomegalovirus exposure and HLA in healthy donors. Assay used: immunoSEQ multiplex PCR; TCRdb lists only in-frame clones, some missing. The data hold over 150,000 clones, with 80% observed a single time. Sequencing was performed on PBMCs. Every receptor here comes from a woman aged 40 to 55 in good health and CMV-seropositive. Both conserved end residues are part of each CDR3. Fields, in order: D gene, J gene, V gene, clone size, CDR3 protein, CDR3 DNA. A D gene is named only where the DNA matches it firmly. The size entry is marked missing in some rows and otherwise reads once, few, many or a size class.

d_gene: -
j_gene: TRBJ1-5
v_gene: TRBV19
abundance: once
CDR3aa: CASRMEGGSNQPQHF
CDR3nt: TGTGCCAGTAGAATGGAGGGCGGTAGCAATCAGCCCCAGCATTTT

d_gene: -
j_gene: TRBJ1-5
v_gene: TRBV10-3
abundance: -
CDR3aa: CAISESDWGQPQHF
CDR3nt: TGTGCCATCAGTGAGTCGGACTGGGGTCAGCCCCAGCATTTT

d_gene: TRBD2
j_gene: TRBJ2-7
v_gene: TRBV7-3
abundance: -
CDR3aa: CASSLNAGGEQYF
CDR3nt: TGTGCCAGCAGCTTAAATGCGGGGGGCGAGCAGTACTTC

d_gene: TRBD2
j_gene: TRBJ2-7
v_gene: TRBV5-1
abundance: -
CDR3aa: CASSLSETSVETYEQYF
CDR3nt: TGCGCCAGCAGCTTGAGTGAGACTAGCGTTGAAACCTACGAGCAGTACTTC

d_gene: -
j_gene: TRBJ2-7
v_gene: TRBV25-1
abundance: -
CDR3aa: CASSDRTSSYEQYF
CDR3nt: TGTGCCAGCAGTGACCGGACATCCTCCTACGAGCAGTACTTC

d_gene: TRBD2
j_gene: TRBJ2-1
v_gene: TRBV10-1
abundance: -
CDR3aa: CASSESTRAGGRQFF
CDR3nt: TGCGCCAGCAGTGAGTCGACTCGAGCGGGAGGAAGGCAGTTCTTC

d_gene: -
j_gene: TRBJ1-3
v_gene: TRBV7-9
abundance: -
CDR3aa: CASSLLPGSSGNTIYF
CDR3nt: TGTGCCAGCAGCTTGCTGCCAGGGTCCTCTGGAAACACCATATATTTT

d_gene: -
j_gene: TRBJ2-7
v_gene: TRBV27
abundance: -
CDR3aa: CASSLALDRVVMEQYF
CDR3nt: TGTGCCAGCAGTTTAGCCTTGGACAGAGTCGTTATGGAGCAGTACTTC

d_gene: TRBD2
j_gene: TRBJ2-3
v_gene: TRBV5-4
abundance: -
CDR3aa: CASSPQATGGPGHSF
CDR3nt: TGTGCCAGCAGCCCGCAAGCGACGGGAGGGCCCGGGCACAGCTTT

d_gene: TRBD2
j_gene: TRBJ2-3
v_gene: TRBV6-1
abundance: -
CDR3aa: CASSEAGTRTGTQYF
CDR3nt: TGTGCCAGCAGTGAAGCTGGGACTAGGACTGGTACGCAGTATTTT

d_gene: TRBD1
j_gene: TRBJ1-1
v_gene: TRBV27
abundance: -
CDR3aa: CASSFRGLPNTEAFF
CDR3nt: TGTGCCAGCAGTTTTAGGGGGCTACCGAACACTGAAGCTTTCTTT

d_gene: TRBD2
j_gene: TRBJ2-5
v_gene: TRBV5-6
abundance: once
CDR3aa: CASSPFGLAGDVGRETQYF
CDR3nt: TGTGCCAGCAGCCCCTTCGGGCTAGCGGGAGATGTGGGGCGGGAGACCCAGTACTTC

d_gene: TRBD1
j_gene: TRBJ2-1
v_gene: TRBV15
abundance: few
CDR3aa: CATSAHTPGTGSYNEQFF
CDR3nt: TGTGCCACCAGCGCACATACCCCCGGGACAGGGTCCTACAATGAGCAGTTCTTC

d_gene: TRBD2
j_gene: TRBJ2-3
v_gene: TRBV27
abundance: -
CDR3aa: CASSLSGVTDTQYF
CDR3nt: TGTGCCAGCAGTTTAAGCGGGGTCACAGATACGCAGTATTTT

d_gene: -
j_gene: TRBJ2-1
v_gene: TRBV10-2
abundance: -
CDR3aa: CASSEWQDNEQFF
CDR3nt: TGCGCCAGCAGTGAGTGGCAGGACAATGAGCAGTTCTTC

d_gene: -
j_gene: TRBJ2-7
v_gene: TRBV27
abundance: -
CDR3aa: CASSYQGTYEQYF
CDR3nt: TGTGCCAGCAGTTACCAGGGGACCTACGAGCAGTACTTC

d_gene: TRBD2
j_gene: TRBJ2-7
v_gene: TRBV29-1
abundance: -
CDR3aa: CSVKGLAGYYEQYF
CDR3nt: TGCAGCGTAAAAGGGCTAGCGGGGTACTACGAGCAGTACTTC

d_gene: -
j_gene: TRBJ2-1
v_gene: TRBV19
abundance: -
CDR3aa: CASSIRQTGYNEQFF
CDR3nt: TGTGCCAGTAGTATTCGCCAGACAGGCTACAATGAGCAGTTCTTC

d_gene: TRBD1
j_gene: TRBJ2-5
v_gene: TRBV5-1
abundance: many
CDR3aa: CASSRYQGAGQETQYF
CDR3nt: TGCGCCAGCAGCCGGTACCAGGGGGCTGGCCAAGAGACCCAGTACTTC

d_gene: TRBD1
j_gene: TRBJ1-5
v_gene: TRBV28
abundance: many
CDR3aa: CASRQGQGHQPQHF
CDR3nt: TGTGCCAGCAGACAGGGACAGGGCCATCAGCCCCAGCATTTT

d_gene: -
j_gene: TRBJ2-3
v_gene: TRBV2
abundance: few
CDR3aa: CASAVTDTQYF
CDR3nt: TGTGCCAGCGCGGTCACAGATACGCAGTATTTT

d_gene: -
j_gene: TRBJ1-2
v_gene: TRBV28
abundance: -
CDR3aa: CASTPTGVFHGYTF
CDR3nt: TGTGCCAGCACCCCCACGGGTGTTTTCCATGGCTACACCTTC

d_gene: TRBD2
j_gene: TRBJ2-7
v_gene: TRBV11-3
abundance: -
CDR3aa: CASSRTSGSYEQYF
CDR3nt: TGTGCCAGCAGCCGTACTAGCGGCTCCTACGAGCAGTACTTC

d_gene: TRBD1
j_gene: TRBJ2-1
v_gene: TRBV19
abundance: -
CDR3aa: CASSTHPQGSYNEQFF
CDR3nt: TGTGCCAGTAGTACCCATCCACAGGGGAGCTACAATGAGCAGTTCTTC

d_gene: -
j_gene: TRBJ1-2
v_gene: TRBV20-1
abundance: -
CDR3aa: CSGRTDYGYTF
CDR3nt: TGCAGTGGGAGGACGGACTATGGCTACACCTTC

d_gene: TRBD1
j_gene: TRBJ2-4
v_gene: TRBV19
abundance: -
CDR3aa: CASSLRGRGYGNIQYF
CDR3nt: TGTGCCAGTAGTTTGCGTGGCAGGGGGTATGGAAACATTCAGTACTTC

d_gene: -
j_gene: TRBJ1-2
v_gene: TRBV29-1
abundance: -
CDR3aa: CSVGVAAGGYGYTF
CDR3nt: TGCAGCGTTGGGGTGGCAGCGGGAGGTTATGGCTACACCTTC

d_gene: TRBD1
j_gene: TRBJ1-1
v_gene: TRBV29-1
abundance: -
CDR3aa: CSVDLRQGYIEMNTEAFF
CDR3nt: TGCAGCGTTGATCTGCGACAGGGGTACATAGAGATGAACACTGAAGCTTTCTTT

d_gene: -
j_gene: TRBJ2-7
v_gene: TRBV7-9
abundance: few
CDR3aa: CSSSRGIDEQYF
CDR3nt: TGTTCCAGCAGCAGGGGAATCGACGAGCAGTACTTC

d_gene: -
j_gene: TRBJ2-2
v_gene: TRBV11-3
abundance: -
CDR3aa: CASSGREVTGELFF
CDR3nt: TGTGCCAGCAGCGGCCGGGAAGTCACCGGGGAGCTGTTTTTT

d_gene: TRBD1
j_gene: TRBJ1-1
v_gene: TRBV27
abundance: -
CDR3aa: CASSLTSTGFSEAFF
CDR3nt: TGTGCCAGCAGTTTAACTTCGACAGGGTTCTCTGAAGCTTTCTTT

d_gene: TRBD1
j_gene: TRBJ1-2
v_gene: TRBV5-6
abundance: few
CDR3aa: CASSQDRGANYGYTF
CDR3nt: TGTGCCAGCAGCCAGGACAGGGGAGCTAACTATGGCTACACCTTC

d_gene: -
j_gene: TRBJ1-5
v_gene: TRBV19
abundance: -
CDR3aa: CASSVLGESNQPQHF
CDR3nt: TGTGCCAGTAGCGTCCTAGGGGAAAGCAATCAGCCCCAGCATTTT

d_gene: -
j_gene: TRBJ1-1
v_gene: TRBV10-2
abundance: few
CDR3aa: CASSPQGNTEAFF
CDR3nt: TGCGCCAGCAGCCCCCAGGGGAACACTGAAGCTTTCTTT

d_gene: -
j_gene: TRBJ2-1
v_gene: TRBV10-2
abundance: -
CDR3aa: CASSVEVGGRNEQFF
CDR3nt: TGCGCCAGCAGTGTTGAAGTGGGAGGCCGAAATGAGCAGTTCTTC